These T cell receptor beta chains were read from a single sample in a study of T cell responses to AZD1222 COVID-19 vaccine. Only in-frame clones appear in the TCRdb table, and some are missing; sequencing was by immunoSEQ multiplex PCR. The sample has roughly 76,000 clones; roughly 85% are singletons. This specimen was peripheral blood, taken on day 0 of AZD1222 vaccination. These receptor sequences come from an adult in good health. The CDR3 runs from the conserved cysteine through the conserved F or W. D genes are given only for firm matches. Some rows have no size entry. The others give once, few or many, or a class for an expanded clone.

d_gene | v_gene | abundance | len | CDR3aa
TRBD2 | TRBV28 | . | 15 | CASTPGGAGTETQYF
. | TRBV28 | . | 16 | CASSFGLASSTDTQYF
TRBD2 | TRBV11-3 | . | 17 | CASSLGGTSGGADEQFF
TRBD1 | TRBV27 | . | 14 | CASSAGTDNQPQHF
TRBD1 | TRBV4-1 | . | 16 | CASSPDTGTVNEKLFF
. | TRBV5-1 | . | 15 | CASSPGGIAGQPQHF
TRBD2 | TRBV6-5 | . | 14 | CASSRGGSGDEQFF
TRBD1 | TRBV19 | . | 14 | CASSVWDSPSEQFF
. | TRBV30 | once | 13 | CAWSGARDLEAFF
. | TRBV30 | . | 13 | CAWSVNGGTEAFF
TRBD1 | TRBV2 | . | 14 | CAIGTGRGNTEAFF
. | TRBV5-1 | . | 16 | CASSGWPREGNYGYTF
. | TRBV7-2 | . | 15 | CASSLSRGGYTEAFF
TRBD1 | TRBV7-6 | . | 14 | CASSPTGLNTEAFF
. | TRBV9 | . | 16 | CASSAGLQAPNEKLFF
TRBD1 | TRBV28 | . | 15 | CASSWPGQGAPGQYF
TRBD2 | TRBV6-5 | . | 15 | CASSYLAGAPNEQFF
. | TRBV15 | once | 13 | CATIRDWNTEAFF
TRBD1 | TRBV5-6 | . | 15 | CASSQGPDRVNEQYF
. | TRBV15 | . | 15 | CATSRDLANTGELFF
. | TRBV3-1/TRBV3-2 | . | 14 | CASSQTATKDGYTF
. | TRBV9 | . | 12 | CASSVLGNGYTF
. | TRBV7-2 | . | 14 | CASSPRGSLDEQYF
. | TRBV28 | . | 14 | CASSLGGHGYGYTF
. | TRBV7-6 | . | 15 | CASSQMSGASNEQFF
TRBD1 | TRBV19 | . | 16 | CASSPNRGGSEYGYTF
. | TRBV5-8 | . | 16 | CASSLAYPVVHGEQYF
. | TRBV2 | . | 13 | CASRDTGLGEQFF
. | TRBV2 | medium-sized | 15 | CASSEARGAGQPQHF
. | TRBV29-1 | . | 14 | CSVGRRGAGNEQYF
TRBD1 | TRBV6-5 | . | 14 | CASSKGQGAYEQYF
TRBD1 | TRBV7-8 | once | 14 | CASSVGTGLYEQYF
TRBD2 | TRBV4-1 | . | 17 | CASSQSEVGGGRNEQFF
. | TRBV24-1 | . | 12 | CASSEGNQPQHF
TRBD1 | TRBV12-5 | once | 15 | CASGLDPGQGYEQYF
TRBD1 | TRBV5-1 | once | 15 | CASSFSGGSNNEQFF
. | TRBV19 | . | 14 | CASSSALQTRGYTF
. | TRBV27 | . | 16 | CASSLSFSPTGNEQFF
. | TRBV6-4 | . | 13 | CASSDGRGYGYTF
TRBD1 | TRBV18 | . | 17 | CASSSSPGQVPDNEQFF
. | TRBV9 | . | 15 | CASSVVAVSYNEQFF
TRBD2 | TRBV27 | . | 16 | CASRPLGTRGFDEQFF
TRBD1 | TRBV4-1 | . | 15 | CASNYDGQGNTEAFF
. | TRBV10-1 | . | 13 | CASSGAKENGYTF
TRBD2 | TRBV7-9 | . | 15 | CASSPLAGAYNEQFF